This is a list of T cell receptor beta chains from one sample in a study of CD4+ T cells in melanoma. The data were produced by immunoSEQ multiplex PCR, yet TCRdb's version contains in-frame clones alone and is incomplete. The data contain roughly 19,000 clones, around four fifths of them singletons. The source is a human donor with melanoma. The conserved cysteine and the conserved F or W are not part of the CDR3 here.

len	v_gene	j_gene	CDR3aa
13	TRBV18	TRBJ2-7	ASSPPGTPIYEQY
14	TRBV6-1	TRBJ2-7	ASSEEPPYRSYEQY
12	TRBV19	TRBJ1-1	ASSIGLTNTEAF
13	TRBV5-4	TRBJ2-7	ASSLVSGGTYEQY
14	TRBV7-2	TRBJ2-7	ASSLVSVRSSGEQY
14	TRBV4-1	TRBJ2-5	ASSQGTGGAWETQY
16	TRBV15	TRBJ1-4	ATNQLPGTGWGYEKLF
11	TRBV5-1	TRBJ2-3	ASSPPGSDTQY
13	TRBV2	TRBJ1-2	ASRESDRGLYGYT
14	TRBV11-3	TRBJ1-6	ASIRQGDCLNSPLH
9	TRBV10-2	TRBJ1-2	ASRGPDGYT
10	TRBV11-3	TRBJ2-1	ASSLDSNEQF
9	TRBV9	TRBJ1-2	ASSLRGGYT
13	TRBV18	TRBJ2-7	ASSPPRGTFYEQY
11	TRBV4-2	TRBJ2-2	ASSRGGAGELF
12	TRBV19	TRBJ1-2	ASSISAWAYGYT
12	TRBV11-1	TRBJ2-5	AGSFGLLQETQY
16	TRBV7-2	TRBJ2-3	ASSLIGTSGGLTDTQY
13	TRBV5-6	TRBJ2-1	ASSFTPEAYNEQF
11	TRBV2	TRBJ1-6	ASKFQNNSPLH
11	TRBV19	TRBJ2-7	ASSTGTIYEQY
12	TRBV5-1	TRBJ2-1	ASSLGDLYNEQF
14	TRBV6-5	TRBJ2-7	ASSYVPAAGRREQY
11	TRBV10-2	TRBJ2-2	ASGPDRSSFKD
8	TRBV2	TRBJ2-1	ATDNGGQF
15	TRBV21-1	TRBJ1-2	ASRSGGEGGFSQGYT
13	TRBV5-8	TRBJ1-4	ASSPYGTGDEKLF
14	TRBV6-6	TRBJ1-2	ASSLLPAATNYGYT
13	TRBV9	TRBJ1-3	ASSVEGGSGNTIY
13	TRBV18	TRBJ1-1	ASSPVGGWDTEAF
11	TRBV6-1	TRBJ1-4	ATAGTALEKLF
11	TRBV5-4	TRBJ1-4	ASSLGGDGKLF
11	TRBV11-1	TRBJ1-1	ASSPGAAPGTF
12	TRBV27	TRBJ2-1	ACKRGRTYNEQF
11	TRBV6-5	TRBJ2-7	ASSYGRNYEQY
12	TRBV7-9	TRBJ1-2	ASSLGDREGGYT
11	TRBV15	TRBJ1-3	ATSIASGNTIY
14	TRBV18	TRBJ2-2	ASSFHGGRRGGELF
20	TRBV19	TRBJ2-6	ASSPHPGLAGGYTSGANVLT
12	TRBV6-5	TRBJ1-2	ASSRTVGGYGYT
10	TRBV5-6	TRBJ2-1	ASSLQGRDQF
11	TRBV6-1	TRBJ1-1	ASSKTPNTEAF
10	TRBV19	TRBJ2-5	ATSSSGETQY
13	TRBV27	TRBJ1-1	ASSFRREQNTEAF
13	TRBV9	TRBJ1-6	ASSGGYNFNSPLH
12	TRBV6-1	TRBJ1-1	ASSDRGAETEAF
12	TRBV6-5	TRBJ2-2	ASVEIGGTGELF
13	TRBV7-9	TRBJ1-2	ASSGTGGLEYGYT
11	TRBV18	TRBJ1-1	ATSLETGLEAF
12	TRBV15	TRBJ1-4	ATSGPDSNEKLF
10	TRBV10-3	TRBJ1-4	AISESGEKLF
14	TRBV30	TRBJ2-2	AWSSGQGANTGELF
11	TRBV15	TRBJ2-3	ATRGGWADTQY
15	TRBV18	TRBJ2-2	ASSPRSSRINTGELF
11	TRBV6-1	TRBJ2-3	ASSELAGDTQY
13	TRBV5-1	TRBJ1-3	ASSLVGVPGNTIY
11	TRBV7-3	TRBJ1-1	ASSSRTGELAF